This TCR beta chain was observed in a study of response to subunit inactivated influenza vaccine (dated by TCRdb to 2017 to 2018). As for the study more broadly: The study used deep quantitative T cell receptor repertoire profiling to track responses to a trivalent subunit inactivated influenza vaccine.

With respect to this clonotype: Its antigen target is currently unknown. Nothing much larger sits one base from this clone, and base qualities are not available.

Overall study outcomes, separate from this receptor: It was suggested by the authors that each seasonal influenza vaccination may recruit only a limited number of new T cells.

The method was RT-PCR. The sample was run on an Illumina HiSeq 2500. TCRdb reanalyzed the raw reads on its own, using fastp at Q25 for trimming and MiXCR for clone calling, and kept in-frame beta chains. Rows merge per CDR3 protein into single entries with the most common DNA and genes. The sample table shows about 520,000 distinct CDR3 sequences, and approximately 7.7% are seen once. Roughly 14% of the sample is held by the ten biggest clonotypes. Measured from the cysteine to the phenylalanine, the CDR3 is 17 residues long. Only CDR3 DNA remains: 51 bases, in frame from the first base. V has 2 bases trimmed and J has 7 bases trimmed; junction bases matching no gene number 10. Looking up the germline V gene yields CDR1 MGHDK and CDR2 SYGVNS.

This receptor was taken from a man between 50 and 70 years old who received an inactivated influenza vaccine. Donor details come from another sample of the same person, matched by shared clones. Here the chain combines TRBV25-1 and TRBJ2-2; the central 10 bases match TRBD1. This sample comprised PBMCs from blood, obtained roughly 24 months after vaccination. The nucleotide sequence reads TGTGCCAGCAGTGAAATCTCGCCGGGACAGGGGATCGGGGAGCTGTTTTTT. Its protein is CASSEISPGQGIGELFF. Joined to the reference TRBV25-1 and TRBJ2-2 proteins, this CDR3 gives the full variable domain: EADIYQTPRYLVIGTGKKITLECSQTMGHDKMYWYQQDPGMELHLIHYSYGVNSTEKGDLSSESTVSRIRTEHFPLTLESARPSHTSQYLCASSEISPGQGIGELFFGEGSRLTVL.